Below, one TCR beta chain is given with its context. Sequencing was performed with immunoSEQ multiplex PCR; in TCRdb, only in-frame clones are kept and a portion is missing. The sample includes 93,000 or so clones, 85% to 95% of them seen just once. The CDR3 length is 15 residues. Germline CDR1 MNHEY, CDR2 SVGAGI. V was shortened by 2 bases and J by 1 base, with 8 bases between the two germline ends. This sample is drawn from a study of T cell changes during pregnancy in multiple sclerosis. The receptor's source is a female donor with multiple sclerosis, enrolled in a pregnancy study. The chain recombines TRBV6-5 with TRBJ2-2; possible D gene TRBD1, 6 bases. The starting material was peripheral blood, obtained after pregnancy. CDR3 sequence (DNA): TGTGCCAGCAGTTACAAGGGGGTGAACACCGGGGAGCTGTTTTTT. Translation: CASSYKGVNTGELFF.